This T cell receptor beta chain is from a study of blood T cell repertoires in COVID-19. V shed 5 bases and J 7 bases; nucleotides not matched to a gene: 9. The CDR3 spans 16 residues. CDR1 MNHEY and CDR2 SMNVEV come from the germline V gene (reference sequence). Produced via immunoSEQ multiplex PCR; TCRdb's table is partial and in-frame only. The data hold around 310,000 clones, with approximately 89% observed a single time. The genes are TRBV27 and TRBJ2-1; 12 bases line up with TRBD2. This clonotype originated in a woman aged 60-70 years with acute or convalescent COVID-19. Sequenced input: peripheral blood. The CDR3 loop is CASSPGTSGGRNEQFF. CDR3 sequence (DNA): TGTGCCAGCAGTCCCGGAACTAGCGGGGGGAGGAATGAGCAGTTCTTC.